The sequence of this T cell receptor (beta chain) was determined in a study of blood T cell repertoires in COVID-19. Study background: COVID-19 samples collected from the United States, Italy and Spain covered acute and convalescent phases. The cDNA or gDNA used as material had been derived from T cells, B-cell-depleted T cells, or PBMCs.

V dropped 4 bases and J dropped 14; count of bases not matched to a gene: 22. Germline CDR1 MDHEN, CDR2 SYDVKM. The CDR3 is 17 amino acids. Participants were aged roughly 18 to 100 years from more than 20 US areas. Participant-reported clinical history was the basis for cohort assignment. Clones were read by immunoSEQ multiplex PCR, and TCRdb kept only the in-frame ones, dropping some. Of about 310,000 clones listed, over 75% are singletons. Sequencing was done on a sample of PBMCs or T cells enriched from blood (not recorded which). The source of this sequence is a woman aged 35 to 49 who had recovered from COVID-19. V usage is TRBV28 and J usage is TRBJ2-3; 9 bases agree with TRBD2. Here the CDR3 reads CASSSPGLFSGGPPGYF. In nucleotides, the CDR3 is TGTGCCAGCAGTTCCCCGGGCTTATTTAGCGGGGGCCCTCCGGGGTATTTT.